Shown below are 31 T cell receptor beta chains from a single sample sequenced in a study of blood T cell repertoires in COVID-19. Generated by immunoSEQ multiplex PCR, the TCRdb table keeps only in-frame clones and is missing some. The sample shows about 88,000 clones, 86% of them seen only once. Sequences were obtained from peripheral blood. These receptors were taken from a human donor in a cohort sampled during active COVID-19.

J is TRBJ2-1 and V is TRBV27, with D perhaps TRBD2 (5 bases). This CDR3 has 16 amino acids. From germline, CDR1 is MNHEY and CDR2 SMNVEV (reference sequence). V gave up 7 bases and J gave up 5 bases, with 21 bases separating them. The CDR3 DNA follows: TGTGCCAGCACCCACGGACCCCGAAACGGGAACAATGAGCAGTTCTTC. This encodes CASTHGPRNGNNEQFF.

This chain joins TRBV9 and TRBJ2-3; 8 bases align to TRBD1. CDR1 and CDR2 from the germline V gene are SGDLS and YYNGEE. The CDR3 totals 15 residues. V shed 4 bases and J 2 bases; nucleotides not matched to a gene: 6. CDR3 DNA sequence: TGTGCCAGCAGCACCCGGACAGGGATCACAGATACGCAGTATTTT. Its translation is CASSTRTGITDTQYF.

The CDR3 reads CASSLTGSTEAFF. The CDR3 DNA follows: TGTGCCAGCAGTCTGACAGGGAGCACTGAAGCTTTCTTT. This sequence joins TRBV6-2 or TRBV6-3 and TRBJ1-1, with TRBD1 matching over 7 bases. With 5 bases clipped from V and 4 bases from J, the junction kept 4 bases outside the gene matches. Germline CDR1 and CDR2: MNHEY and SVGEGT. The CDR3 loop spans 13 amino acids.

The gene calls are TRBV27 and TRBJ2-1, with D uncertain. Between the trimmed V and J ends, which lost 3 bases and 7 bases, there was a span of 13 bases. This CDR3 spans 14 amino acids. From germline, CDR1 is MNHEY and CDR2 SMNVEV (reference sequence). The CDR3 region is CASSLAGPRNEQFF. CDR3 bases: TGTGCCAGCAGTTTGGCAGGTCCTCGGAATGAGCAGTTCTTC.

With regard to this clone: One base away lies a much larger clone, so this may be a sequencing read error. Other nucleotide sequences in the sample specify the same CDR3. The CDR3 spells CASSLGRSYEQYF. CDR3 sequence (DNA): TGTGCCAGCAGTTTGGGGAGATCCTACGAGCAGTACTTC. This chain links TRBV27 with TRBJ2-7, with D possibly TRBD2 on 5 matching bases. Germline CDR1 reads MNHEY; CDR2 reads SMNVEV (reference sequence). The CDR3 has 13 residues. V lost 3 bases, J lost 1 base, and 7 bases lay in between.

This chain links TRBV2 with TRBJ1-4, with 7 bases fitting TRBD1. The CDR3 is 16 amino acids. Trimming at V came to 6 bases and at J to 0 bases, leaving 7 bases not matched to a gene. Germline V lookup: CDR1 SNHLY, CDR2 FYNNEI. The CDR3 bases are TGTGCCAGCAGGGGCAGGGGGACCTCAACTAATGAAAAACTGTTTTTT. Its protein product is CASRGRGTSTNEKLFF.

The gene calls are TRBV7-3 and TRBJ2-3, with 8 bases that match TRBD2. The CDR3 is 14 amino acids. Germline V CDR1 and CDR2: SGHTA, FQGTGA. V trimming: 5 bases; J trimming: 1 base; junction bases outside the gene matches: 2. The CDR3 protein is CASSPSGRTDTQYF. The CDR3 DNA reads TGTGCCAGCAGCCCTAGCGGGCGCACAGATACGCAGTATTTT.

The chain uses TRBV5-1 and TRBJ2-7; the match to TRBD1 covers 8 bases. Germline V gene data show CDR1 as SGHRS and CDR2 as YFSETQ. CDR3 length: 15 residues. V trimming: 1 base; J trimming: 4 bases; junction bases outside the gene matches: 7. CDR3 loop: CASSLSAGGAYEQYF. The CDR3 bases are TGCGCCAGCAGCTTGTCGGCAGGGGGCGCGTACGAGCAGTACTTC.

V is TRBV7-8 and J is TRBJ1-5; 7 nucleotides align to TRBD1. With V trimmed by 0 bases and J by 5 bases, 4 bases remained unmatched. The germline V gene has CDR1 SGHVS and CDR2 FQNEAQ. The CDR3 consists of 15 residues. Here the CDR3 DNA reads TGTGCCAGCAGCTTAGCTGGGACAGACTATCAGCCCCAGCATTTT. Translating gives CASSLAGTDYQPQHF.

The CDR3 DNA is TGTGCCAGCAGCGCTAGGTTGTCGGCAAGTGCAGATACGCAGTATTTT. It translates to CASSARLSASADTQYF. V and J are TRBV11-3 and TRBJ2-3; D remains unclear. Trimming removed 5 bases at V and 4 bases at J, with 19 bases between. Germline CDR1 is SGHNT and CDR2 is YENEEA. This CDR3 is 16 amino acids long.

This clone has a single count. The genes are TRBV5-6 and TRBJ2-2; 8 bases match TRBD2. V was pared by 4 bases and J by 4 bases, with 12 bases of the junction left unmatched. Germline CDR1 SGHDT, CDR2 YYEEEE. The CDR3 is 17 amino acids. The CDR3 DNA reads as TGTGCCAGCAGCAAGACTCTCGGGACTAGTTCCACCGGGGAGCTGTTTTTT. Its translation is CASSKTLGTSSTGELFF.

The gene calls are TRBV30 and TRBJ1-1; 10 nucleotides match TRBD1. The junction had 6 bases not matched to a gene; V was cut back by 1 base and J by 4 bases. The CDR3 runs to 15 residues. Germline V CDR1 and CDR2: GTSNPN, SVGIG (reference sequence). The DNA for the CDR3 is TGTGCCTGGAGTGCGGGACAGGGGTCGAGCACTGAAGCTTTCTTT. This codes for CAWSAGQGSSTEAFF.

The chain uses TRBV19 and TRBJ2-4; TRBD1 might be the D (6 bases). CDR1 LNHDA and CDR2 SQIVND come from the germline V gene (reference sequence). There are 12 residues in the CDR3. V was clipped by 5 bases and J by 8 bases, with 10 bases between them. The CDR3 protein is CASSLQGYIQYF. The CDR3 nucleotides are TGTGCCAGTAGTCTTCAGGGGTACATTCAGTACTTC.

This chain uses TRBV11-2 with TRBJ2-1, with 11 bases lining up with TRBD2. V dropped 1 base and J dropped 16; count of bases not matched to a gene: 9. This CDR3 comprises 14 residues. Germline V lookup: CDR1 SGHAT, CDR2 FQNNGV. The CDR3 DNA follows: TGTGCCAGCAGCTTAGGGTATAGCGGGAGGGCCCTCTTCTTC. Protein product: CASSLGYSGRALFF.

V and J are TRBV4-1 and TRBJ2-3; 13 bases map to TRBD2. V lost 0 bases to trimming and J lost 4 bases; unmatched junction nucleotides: 10. This CDR3 has 19 residues. CDR1 is MGHRA and CDR2 is YSYEKL in the germline V gene. The CDR3 DNA is TGCGCCAGCAGCCAAGATCGGGGGAGGACTAGCGGGAGACCAGATACGCAGTATTTT. Translation gives CASSQDRGRTSGRPDTQYF.

V gene TRBV20-1 combines with J gene TRBJ2-3; D might be TRBD1 (5 bases). V gave up 3 bases and J gave up 3 bases, with 19 bases separating them. The CDR3 has 16 amino acids. Germline V gene data show CDR1 as DFQATT and CDR2 as SNEGSKA (reference sequence). CDR3 DNA sequence: TGCAGTGCTAGTGAACAGACAGTGACCGGGACAGATACGCAGTATTTT. Translating gives CSASEQTVTGTDTQYF.

J is TRBJ1-2 and V is TRBV12-5, with D possibly being TRBD1 (5 bases). The CDR3 covers 13 residues. Germline CDR1 reads LGHNT; CDR2 reads FRNRAP. Trimming cost V 0 bases and J 6 bases, with 8 bases left between them. CDR3 sequence: CASGLVRGDGYTF. Written as DNA, the CDR3 is TGTGCTAGTGGTTTGGTACGGGGGGATGGCTACACCTTC.

There are many counts of this clone. The junction departs from germline at one end; a sequencing error may be responsible. Other nucleotide sequences from this sample produce the same CDR3. The chain joins TRBV4-3 to TRBJ1-2; D gene ambiguous. There are 14 residues in the CDR3. Germline V gene sequence: CDR1 LGHNA, CDR2 YSLEER. The CDR3 loop reads CASSQDTSRNGYTF. The CDR3 region has the DNA TGCGCCAGCAGCCAAGATACTAGCAGGAATGGGTACACCTTC.

This chain uses TRBV5-1 with TRBJ2-3; D unclear. The CDR3 loop spans 14 amino acids. V lost 0 bases and J 2 bases, leaving 7 bases between the germline ends. Germline lookup yields CDR1 SGHRS and CDR2 YFSETQ. DNA of the CDR3: TGCGCCAGCAGCTTGGAACAGATCACAGATACGCAGTATTTT. Translation gives CASSLEQITDTQYF.

The chain combines TRBV6-6 with TRBJ1-1; 8 nucleotides match TRBD1. Germline CDR1 is MNHNY and CDR2 is SVGAGI (reference sequence). The CDR3 consists of 13 residues. V dropped 5 bases and J dropped 11; count of bases not matched to a gene: 10. The chain's CDR3 is CASSTRWDRKAFF. The DNA of the CDR3 is TGTGCCAGCAGTACCCGATGGGACAGGAAGGCTTTCTTT.

The chain recombines TRBV2 with TRBJ2-7, with D possibly being TRBD1 (5 bases). The CDR3 has 14 amino acids. V lost 3 bases and J lost 2, with 11 bases in between. Germline assignment: CDR1 SNHLY and CDR2 FYNNEI. The CDR3 DNA sequence: TGTGCCAGCAGTGAGTGGGGCACTACCTACGAGCAGTACTTC. It encodes CASSEWGTTYEQYF.

The rearrangement joins TRBV2 to TRBJ2-7, with 9 positions matching TRBD1. V gave up 6 bases and J gave up 6 bases; unmatched junction bases: 18. This CDR3 is built from 17 residues. From germline, CDR1 is SNHLY and CDR2 FYNNEI. CDR3 DNA sequence: TGTGCCAGCAGAAGGGACAGGGCGGATTCGATCGGCTTCGAGCAGTACTTC. Residues: CASRRDRADSIGFEQYF.

This chain links TRBV7-6 with TRBJ2-6; D possibly corresponds to TRBD1 (5 bases). The CDR3 spans 17 residues. Germline values: CDR1 SGHVS, CDR2 FNYEAQ. V lost 5 bases to trimming and J lost 0 bases, with 14 bases between them. The CDR3 DNA sequence: TGTGCCAGCAGCCCTTACACCGACAGCTCTGGGGCCAACGTCCTGACTTTC. It is translated as CASSPYTDSSGANVLTF.

CDR3 loop: CASSSREVLAGLTGELFF. CDR3 in DNA: TGTGCCAGCAGCTCGAGAGAGGTACTAGCGGGACTCACCGGGGAGCTGTTTTTT. The chain carries TRBV7-9 and TRBJ2-2, with 10 bases fitting TRBD2. Germline V gene lookup returns CDR1 SEHNR and CDR2 FQNEAQ (reference sequence). This CDR3 has 18 amino acids. After removal of 4 bases from V and 4 bases from J, the junction contained 12 bases not matched to a gene. The full variable domain, with the rest looked up from reference TRBV7-9 and TRBJ2-2, is DTGVSQNPRHKITKRGQNVTFRCDPISEHNRLYWYRQTLGQGPEFLTYFQNEAQLEKSRLLSDRFSAERPKGSFSTLEIQRTEQGDSAMYLCASSSREVLAGLTGELFFGEGSRLTVL.

The chain links TRBV5-5 to TRBJ1-1; TRBD1 matches at 7 bases. Germline V gene data show CDR1 as SGHKS and CDR2 as YYEKEE (reference sequence). Unmatched junction bases numbered 3, after V lost 0 bases and J lost 1 base. The CDR3 spans 15 residues. DNA for the CDR3: TGTGCCAGCAGCTTGGTCGGGACAGCGAACACTGAAGCTTTCTTT. It is translated as CASSLVGTANTEAFF.

This clone was counted once. The chain's CDR3 is CASSPQGGSFAKNIQYF. CDR3 sequence (DNA): TGTGCCAGCTCGCCGCAAGGAGGGAGTTTTGCCAAAAACATTCAGTACTTC. The V and J genes are TRBV18 and TRBJ2-4, with a weak D call TRBD2 (6 bases). From germline, CDR1 is KGHSH and CDR2 LQKENI. The CDR3 covers 17 residues. Trimming removed 6 bases from V and 1 base from J, with 19 bases in between.

This rearrangement joins TRBV6-2 or TRBV6-3 to TRBJ2-7, with D perhaps TRBD1 (5 bases). The CDR3 totals 15 residues. The germline V gene encodes CDR1 MNHEY and CDR2 SVGEGT. V was pared by 5 bases and J by 5 bases, with 19 bases between. The chain's CDR3 is CASSLRAVTLDEQYF. The DNA of the CDR3 is TGTGCCAGCAGTCTCAGGGCGGTAACTTTGGACGAGCAGTACTTC.

The J gene is TRBJ2-2, the V gene TRBV12-3 or TRBV12-4; 7 bases line up with TRBD2. V shed 5 bases and J 3 bases; nucleotides not matched to a gene: 0. The CDR3 is made up of 13 amino acids. CDR3 nucleotides: TGTGCCAGCAGTGGGGGGGACACCGGGGAGCTGTTTTTT. The encoded protein is CASSGGDTGELFF.

The V gene is TRBV2, the J gene TRBJ1-5, with D possibly TRBD1 on 6 matching bases. Germline V CDR1 and CDR2: SNHLY, FYNNEI. This CDR3 has 15 amino acids. V lost 4 bases to trimming and J lost 0 bases, with 10 bases between them. The CDR3 protein is CASSGGRGSNQPQHF. In nucleotides, the CDR3 is TGTGCCAGCAGTGGAGGCAGGGGTAGCAATCAGCCCCAGCATTTT.

V is TRBV6-5 and J is TRBJ1-4; 10 bases fit TRBD1. CDR3 size: 15 residues. J lost 8 bases, V lost 7 bases, and 10 bases had no gene match. Germline V CDR1 and CDR2: MNHEY, SVGAGI. The CDR3: CASKFRQGAGEKLFF. The CDR3 coding sequence is TGTGCCAGCAAGTTCCGACAGGGGGCAGGGGAAAAACTGTTTTTT.

The chain carries TRBV2 and TRBJ2-4, with TRBD1 matching 12 bases. Germline V lookup: CDR1 SNHLY, CDR2 FYNNEI. Unmatched junction bases numbered 13, after V lost 5 bases and J lost 5 bases. There are 18 residues in the CDR3. The DNA for the CDR3 is TGTGCCAGCAGTATCCGGGACAGGGGGCTCATCTCCCAAAACATTCAGTACTTC. Translation gives CASSIRDRGLISQNIQYF. Supplemented by reference TRBV2 and TRBJ2-4, the full variable domain reads EPEVTQTPSHQVTQMGQEVILRCVPISNHLYFYWYRQILGQKVEFLVSFYNNEISEKSEIFDDQFSVERPDGSNFTLKIRSTKLEDSAMYFCASSIRDRGLISQNIQYFGAGTRLSVL.